The 21 T cell receptor beta chains given below trace back to one sample, sequenced in a study of Tregs in tolerant kidney transplant recipients. Only in-frame clones appear in the TCRdb table, and some are missing; sequencing was by immunoSEQ multiplex PCR. The sample has approximately 100,000 clones, 93% seen once. Sequenced here: CD4+ T cells from blood, sampled before the transplant. The receptors stem from a human donor who received a combined kidney and bone marrow transplant.

V and J are TRBV7-2 and TRBJ2-3; 7 nucleotides agree with TRBD2. Trimming removed 2 bases from V and 5 bases from J; junction bases left unmatched: 7. The CDR3 loop spans 15 amino acids. CDR1 and CDR2 from the germline V gene are SGHTA and FQGNSA. CDR3 residues: CASSLYGSGIDTQYF. Here the CDR3 DNA reads TGTGCCAGCAGCTTATACGGGAGCGGGATAGATACGCAGTATTTT. The full variable domain, completed using reference TRBV7-2 and TRBJ2-3, is GAGVSQSPSNKVTEKGKDVELRCDPISGHTALYWYRQSLGQGLEFLIYFQGNSAPDKSGLPSDRFSAERTGGSVSTLTIQRTQQEDSAVYLCASSLYGSGIDTQYFGPGTRLTVL.

The CDR3 is CAWNVGNYGYTF. Written as DNA, the CDR3 is TGTGCCTGGAATGTCGGGAACTATGGCTACACCTTC. The chain links TRBV30 to TRBJ1-2; unclear D gene. CDR3 length: 12 residues. Germline CDR1 GTSNPN, CDR2 SVGIG (reference sequence). With 4 bases removed from V and 2 bases from J, the gap between germline ends came to 8 bases.

The chain links TRBV11-1 to TRBJ1-4; 8 bases match TRBD1. This CDR3 has 15 amino acids. The germline V gene encodes CDR1 SGHAT and CDR2 FQDESV (reference sequence). J lost 8 bases, V lost 3 bases, and 8 bases had no gene match. CDR3 bases: TGTGCCAGCAGCTTGCCCCAGGGGGCAGAAGAAAAACTGTTTTTT. Amino acids: CASSLPQGAEEKLFF.

The rearrangement links TRBV4-2 to TRBJ2-3, with TRBD2 identical over 9 bases. The junction had 6 bases not matched to a gene; V was cut back by 2 bases and J by 3 bases. Germline CDR1 LGHNA, CDR2 YNFKEQ. This CDR3 has 16 amino acids. CDR3 sequence: CASSQLRLAATDTQYF. In DNA, the CDR3 is TGTGCCAGCAGCCAACTCAGACTAGCGGCGACAGATACGCAGTATTTT.

This clone was counted once. The CDR3 nucleotides read TGTGCCATCAGTGAGGGCGGGGGGAACACCGGGGAGCTGTTTTTT. The encoded protein is CAISEGGGNTGELFF. The J gene is TRBJ2-2, the V gene TRBV10-3, with 7 bases lining up with TRBD2. This CDR3 is 15 amino acids long. After removal of 2 bases from V and 1 base from J, the junction contained 1 base not matched to a gene. Looked up from germline, CDR1 is ENHRY and CDR2 is SYGVKD.

The chain joins TRBV7-2 to TRBJ2-4, with D possibly being TRBD1 (5 bases). The germline V gene has CDR1 SGHTA and CDR2 FQGNSA. The V gene lost 5 bases and the J gene lost 15 bases, with 20 bases spanning the gap. The length of the CDR3 is 13 residues. The CDR3: CASSQLYDSIPYF. The DNA of the CDR3 is TGTGCCAGCAGCCAGCTCTACGACAGTATCCCGTACTTC.

The rearrangement uses TRBV11-3 and TRBJ2-1; 13 bases map to TRBD2. V lost 5 bases and J lost 6; bases outside the gene matches: 4. Germline V lookup: CDR1 SGHNT, CDR2 YENEEA. The CDR3 totals 15 residues. The CDR3 DNA reads TGTGCCAGCAGCCTCTGGACTAGCGGGAGCAATGAGCAGTTCTTC. Translation gives CASSLWTSGSNEQFF. Complete variable domain (other parts from reference TRBV11-3 and TRBJ2-1): EAGVVQSPRYKIIEKKQPVAFWCNPISGHNTLYWYLQNLGQGPELLIRYENEEAVDDSQLPKDRFSAERLKGVDSTLKIQPAELGDSAVYLCASSLWTSGSNEQFFGPGTRLTVL.

This clone has just one count. The J gene is TRBJ2-3, the V gene TRBV5-1; TRBD1 matches at 8 bases. Germline V gene sequence: CDR1 SGHRS, CDR2 YFSETQ. The J segment lost 2 bases and the V segment lost 7 bases, leaving 6 bases of the junction unmatched. The CDR3 covers 14 residues. The DNA of the CDR3 is TGCGCCAGCTCAGGACAGGGCCTCACAGATACGCAGTATTTT. Amino acid sequence: CASSGQGLTDTQYF.

V usage is TRBV9 and J usage is TRBJ2-7, with 9 bases matching TRBD2. The trim removed 1 base at V and 4 bases at J, leaving 3 bases unmatched. The CDR3 sequence is 14 residues long. CDR1 is SGDLS and CDR2 is YYNGEE in the germline V gene. CDR3 protein: CASSVNSGGYEQYF. Written as DNA, the CDR3 is TGTGCCAGCAGCGTAAATAGCGGGGGATACGAGCAGTACTTC.

In its sample, this clone was seen a few times. The gene calls are TRBV7-9 and TRBJ2-2; maybe TRBD2 (5 bases). The CDR3 runs to 15 residues. Germline-derived CDR1 and CDR2 are SEHNR and FQNEAQ (reference sequence). V was shortened by 1 base and J by 9 bases, with 15 bases between the two germline ends. DNA of the CDR3: TGTGCCAGCAGCTTAGGCGGAACGGGGATCAGGGAGCTGTTTTTT. Amino acids: CASSLGGTGIRELFF.

The chain couples TRBV7-2 to TRBJ2-3; 8 bases line up with TRBD2. The CDR3 is 16 amino acids. J was trimmed by 5 bases and V by 5 bases; bases with no gene match: 12. Germline V gene data show CDR1 as SGHTA and CDR2 as FQGNSA. The CDR3 is CASSIGLAPAGDTQYF. The CDR3 region has the DNA TGTGCCAGCAGCATCGGACTAGCCCCTGCGGGAGATACGCAGTATTTT.

The chain couples TRBV5-4 to TRBJ1-2; 7 nucleotides agree with TRBD1. The V gene's germline CDR1 is SGHNT and CDR2 YYREEE (reference sequence). V shed 2 bases, J shed 6 bases, and the junction held 7 bases outside the gene matches. This CDR3 is 14 amino acids long. The CDR3 here is CASSLDRVSDGYTF. The CDR3 DNA sequence: TGTGCCAGCAGCTTAGACAGGGTCTCCGATGGCTACACCTTC.

The J gene is TRBJ1-4, the V gene TRBV6-1, with 10 bases aligning to TRBD1. Germline assignment: CDR1 MNHNS and CDR2 SASEGT. The CDR3 is 18 residues long. J gave up 3 bases and V 3 bases, and 10 bases lay outside the gene matches. The CDR3, as DNA: TGTGCCAGCAGTGAGGTTGGGACAGGGGTCTTTCCTAATGAAAAACTGTTTTTT. Translated: CASSEVGTGVFPNEKLFF.

This chain joins TRBV5-1 and TRBJ1-1; 8 bases are a match to TRBD1. The CDR3 runs to 16 residues. The V segment lost 0 bases and the J segment 0 bases; nucleotides outside the gene matches: 4. Germline V lookup: CDR1 SGHRS, CDR2 YFSETQ. CDR3 residues: CASSLGQGNMNTEAFF. The CDR3 nucleotides read TGCGCCAGCAGCTTGGGACAGGGGAACATGAACACTGAAGCTTTCTTT.

This sequence joins TRBV9 and TRBJ1-2; tentatively, D is TRBD1 (5 bases). Deletions cut 4 bases from V and 5 bases from J, with 18 bases between. In germline, CDR1 is SGDLS, CDR2 YYNGEE. The CDR3 runs 15 residues. CDR3 DNA: TGTGCCAGCAGCCCGACCGGGGGGTCACCATATGGCTACACCTTC. Translated: CASSPTGGSPYGYTF. The full variable domain, completed using reference TRBV9 and TRBJ1-2, is DSGVTQTPKHLITATGQRVTLRCSPRSGDLSVYWYQQSLDQGLQFLIQYYNGEERAKGNILERFSAQQFPDLHSELNLSSLELGDSALYFCASSPTGGSPYGYTFGSGTRLTVV.

V gene TRBV7-2 combines with J gene TRBJ1-2; D unclear. There are 15 residues in the CDR3. Germline CDR1 reads SGHTA; CDR2 reads FQGNSA. The germline V and J ends were trimmed by 5 bases and 7 bases, with 20 bases remaining between them. CDR3 in DNA: TGTGCCAGCAGCCGGGATAGGGTTAGAGATGGTGGCTACACCTTC. The encoded protein is CASSRDRVRDGGYTF. The full variable domain, its missing parts supplied by reference TRBV7-2 and TRBJ1-2, is GAGVSQSPSNKVTEKGKDVELRCDPISGHTALYWYRQSLGQGLEFLIYFQGNSAPDKSGLPSDRFSAERTGGSVSTLTIQRTQQEDSAVYLCASSRDRVRDGGYTFGSGTRLTVV.

The rearrangement uses TRBV11-2 and TRBJ2-1, with TRBD1 matching over 7 bases. CDR1 and CDR2 (germline): SGHAT, FQNNGV. This CDR3 is built from 13 residues. The V gene end was trimmed by 3 bases and the J gene end by 9 bases; junction bases not matched to a gene: 5. CDR3 DNA: TGTGCCAGCAGCTTGAACAGGGGAGCTGAGCAGTTCTTC. Its translation: CASSLNRGAEQFF.

This chain joins TRBV4-3 and TRBJ1-4, with 9 bases identical to TRBD1. CDR3 length: 15 residues. Germline loops: CDR1 LGHNA, CDR2 YSLEER. With 3 bases clipped from V and 4 bases from J, the junction kept 3 bases outside the gene matches. CDR3 bases: TGCGCCAGCAGCCACCGGGACAGGGTTAATGAAAAACTGTTTTTT. It translates to CASSHRDRVNEKLFF.

The chain uses TRBV7-2 and TRBJ2-7, with 10 bases identical to TRBD1. J gave up 6 bases and V 8 bases, and 7 bases lay outside the gene matches. CDR1 SGHTA and CDR2 FQGNSA come from the germline V gene. The CDR3 runs 13 residues. CDR3: CASGGTGVGEQYF. CDR3 bases: TGTGCCAGCGGCGGGACAGGGGTGGGCGAGCAGTACTTC.

This clone was counted a single time. V is TRBV19 and J is TRBJ2-2; D is perhaps TRBD2 (6 bases). Between the trimmed V and J ends, which lost 8 bases and 3 bases, there was a span of 7 bases. Germline CDR1 and CDR2: LNHDA and SQIVND (reference sequence). The CDR3 spans 12 residues. The DNA for the CDR3 is TGTGCCAGTCGCGGGGACACCGGGGAGCTGTTTTTT. This gives the protein CASRGDTGELFF.

This clone appeared a single time. CDR3 region: CASSLELDRGGTEAFF. CDR3 coding DNA: TGTGCCAGCAGCTTAGAACTCGACAGGGGAGGAACTGAAGCTTTCTTT. The V gene is TRBV7-9, the J gene TRBJ1-1; 8 bases are shared with TRBD1. The CDR3 consists of 16 residues. CDR1 SEHNR and CDR2 FQNEAQ come from the germline V gene (reference sequence). The V and J ends lost 1 base and 5 bases, in that order; junction bases with no gene match: 9.